This TCR beta chain was identified in a study of T-cell memory formation after mild COVID-19. Study at large: Each donor largely had its own TCR clusters. Study outcomes and limitations: A second wave of clones peaked on day 37, and their SARS-CoV-2 specificity went unconfirmed. CD4/CD8 balance held among clones contracting day 15 to 85, and later expanders leaned CD4+.

cDNA libraries for TCR alpha and TCR beta, carrying sample barcodes and UMIs, came from 5'RACE with constant-segment primers. TCRdb analysed the 5' RACE reads with MiXCR anew, one entry per CDR3 protein. Altogether around 300,000 distinct CDR3 sequences are present, over 10% being singletons, with the ten largest covering 20% to 25%. This clonotype has a count of ten or more. The antigen remains undetermined. Germline V lookup: CDR1 SGHRS, CDR2 YFSETQ. This CDR3 comprises 14 residues. Trimming left V 0 bases short and J 6 bases short, with 11 bases between. The source is a man between 18 and 35 years old who had mild COVID-19 (a few samples of this study predate the infection). Cell type and time point are not known. The J gene is TRBJ2-3, the V gene TRBV5-1; no firm D call. Input material: PBMCs or a T cell subset sorted from them (not recorded which). The CDR3 DNA follows: TGCGCCAGCAGCTTGGGAATCTCCCAGGATACGCAGTATTTT. Amino acid sequence: CASSLGISQDTQYF.